This is a list of T cell receptor beta chains from one sample in a study of CD8 T cells in Susac syndrome. TCRdb fed the immunoSEQ multiplex PCR reads into MiXCR, producing one record per CDR3 protein. The data show 110,000 to 150,000 distinct CDR3 sequences, roughly 95% seen once. The sequenced material came from CD4+ T cells from PBMCs. The receptor set was obtained from a human donor with Susac syndrome. Each CDR3 is given with its conserved first and last residue. D genes are given only for firm matches. Size is omitted from some rows. Given values are once, few, many or a class for expanded clones.

clone size	V gene	D gene	J gene	CDR3 protein	CDR3 DNA
.	TRBV20-1	TRBD1	TRBJ1-5	CSATGGTGNQPQHF	TGCAGTGCAACGGGGGGGACAGGAAATCAGCCCCAGCATTTT
.	TRBV29-1	.	TRBJ1-5	CSVAYGGGLQPQHF	TGCAGCGTCGCCTATGGTGGGGGATTACAGCCCCAGCATTTT
.	TRBV5-1	.	TRBJ2-6	CASSSLPGANVLTF	TGCGCCAGCAGCTCCCTGCCGGGGGCCAACGTCCTGACTTTC
.	TRBV28	TRBD1	TRBJ2-1	CATWDRLNEQFF	TGTGCCACCTGGGACAGACTTAATGAGCAGTTCTTC
once	TRBV5-4	.	TRBJ2-5	CASSLGPGTAGETQYF	TGTGCCAGCAGCTTGGGGCCAGGAACGGCTGGGGAGACCCAGTACTTC
once	TRBV6-5	.	TRBJ2-7	CASSYSSIGTSYEQYF	TGTGCCAGCAGTTACTCGAGTATCGGCACTTCCTACGAGCAGTACTTC
.	TRBV20-1	TRBD1	TRBJ1-4	CSARDDATGDPLWEKLFF	TGCAGTGCTAGAGATGACGCAACAGGGGACCCTTTGTGGGAAAAACTGTTTTTT
.	TRBV20-1	TRBD1	TRBJ2-1	CSARVTGTDQFF	TGCAGTGCTAGAGTAACCGGGACAGATCAGTTCTTC
.	TRBV28	.	TRBJ2-2	CASRSHQVGELFF	TGTGCCAGCAGGAGTCATCAAGTCGGGGAGCTGTTTTTT
.	TRBV4-1	TRBD1	TRBJ2-7	CASSQPGQGLEQYF	TGCGCCAGCAGCCAGCCGGGACAGGGTCTCGAGCAGTACTTC
.	TRBV10-1	.	TRBJ2-5	CASSGLRGPSPQETQYF	TGCGCCAGCAGTGGACTCAGGGGTCCGTCCCCACAAGAGACCCAGTACTTC
.	TRBV18	.	TRBJ2-5	CASSPRRRPQETQYF	TGTGCCAGCTCACCACGAAGGAGGCCCCAGGAGACCCAGTACTTC
.	TRBV12-3/TRBV12-4	.	TRBJ1-2	CASSPGVGGSYGYTF	TGTGCCAGCAGCCCAGGGGTAGGGGGGAGCTATGGCTACACCTTC
once	TRBV19	.	TRBJ2-1	CASSIQLVKFF	TGTGCCAGTAGTATTCAGCTAGTGAAGTTCTTC
.	TRBV3-1	TRBD1	TRBJ2-7	CASSLGTDYEQYF	TGTGCCAGCAGCCTCGGGACAGACTACGAGCAGTACTTC
.	TRBV20-1	TRBD1	TRBJ1-1	CSAMAGGNTEAFF	TGCAGTGCTATGGCAGGGGGGAACACTGAAGCTTTCTTT
.	TRBV7-2	.	TRBJ1-1	CASSLAPLGRRGTEAFF	TGTGCCAGCAGCTTAGCCCCATTGGGCAGAAGGGGGACTGAAGCTTTCTTT
.	TRBV28	.	TRBJ1-5	CASSLGENQPQHF	TGTGCCAGCAGTTTGGGGGAAAATCAGCCCCAGCATTTT
.	TRBV20-1	TRBD1	TRBJ1-5	CSALQGIGNQPQHF	TGCAGTGCTTTACAGGGGATTGGCAATCAGCCCCAGCATTTT
.	TRBV4-1	.	TRBJ2-6	CASSQGQIASGANVLTF	TGCGCCAGCAGCCAGGGACAAATCGCGTCTGGGGCCAACGTCCTGACTTTC